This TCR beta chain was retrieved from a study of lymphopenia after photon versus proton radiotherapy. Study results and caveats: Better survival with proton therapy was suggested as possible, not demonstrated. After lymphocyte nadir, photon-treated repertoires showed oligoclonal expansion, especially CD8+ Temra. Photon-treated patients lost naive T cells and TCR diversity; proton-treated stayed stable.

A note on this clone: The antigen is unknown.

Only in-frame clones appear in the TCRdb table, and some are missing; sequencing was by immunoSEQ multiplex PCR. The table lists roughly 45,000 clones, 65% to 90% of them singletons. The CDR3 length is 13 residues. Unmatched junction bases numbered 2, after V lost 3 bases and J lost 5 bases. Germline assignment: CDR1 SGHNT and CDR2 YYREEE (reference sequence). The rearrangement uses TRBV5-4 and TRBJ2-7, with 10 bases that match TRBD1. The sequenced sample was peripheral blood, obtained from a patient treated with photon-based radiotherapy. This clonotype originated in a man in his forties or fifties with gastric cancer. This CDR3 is CASSWDRGNEQYF. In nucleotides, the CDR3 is TGTGCCAGCAGCTGGGACAGGGGCAACGAGCAGTACTTC.